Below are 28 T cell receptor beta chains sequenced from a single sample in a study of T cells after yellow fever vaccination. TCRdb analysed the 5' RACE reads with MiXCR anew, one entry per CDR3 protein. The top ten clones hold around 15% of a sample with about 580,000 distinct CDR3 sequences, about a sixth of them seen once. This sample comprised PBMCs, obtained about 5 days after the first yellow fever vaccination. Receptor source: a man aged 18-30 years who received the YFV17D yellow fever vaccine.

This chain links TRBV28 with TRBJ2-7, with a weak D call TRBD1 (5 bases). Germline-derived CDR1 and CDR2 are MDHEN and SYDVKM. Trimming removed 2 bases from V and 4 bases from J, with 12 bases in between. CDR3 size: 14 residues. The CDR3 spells CASSLLDRRYEQYV. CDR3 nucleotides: TGTGCCAGCAGTTTACTCGACAGAAGGTACGAGCAGTACGTC.

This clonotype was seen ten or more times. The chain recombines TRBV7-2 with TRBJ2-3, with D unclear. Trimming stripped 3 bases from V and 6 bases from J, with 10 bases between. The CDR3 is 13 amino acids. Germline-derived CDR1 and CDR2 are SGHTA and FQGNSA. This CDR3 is CASSFSERDTQYF. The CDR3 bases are TGTGCCAGCAGCTTTTCTGAGAGGGATACGCAGTATTTT.

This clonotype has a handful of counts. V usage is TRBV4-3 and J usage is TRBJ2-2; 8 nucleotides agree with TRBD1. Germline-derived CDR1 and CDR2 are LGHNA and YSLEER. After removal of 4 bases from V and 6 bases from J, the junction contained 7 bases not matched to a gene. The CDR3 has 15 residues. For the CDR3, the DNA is TGCGCCAGCAGCCCTAGACCGACAGGGGCCGGGGAGCTGTTTTTT. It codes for CASSPRPTGAGELFF.

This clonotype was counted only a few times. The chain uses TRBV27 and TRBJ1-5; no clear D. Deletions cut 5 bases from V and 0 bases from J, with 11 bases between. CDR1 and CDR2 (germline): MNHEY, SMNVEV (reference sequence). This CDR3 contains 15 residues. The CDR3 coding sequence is TGTGCCAGCAGTCCCTGGGCAGCTAGCAATCAGCCCCAGCATTTT. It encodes CASSPWAASNQPQHF.

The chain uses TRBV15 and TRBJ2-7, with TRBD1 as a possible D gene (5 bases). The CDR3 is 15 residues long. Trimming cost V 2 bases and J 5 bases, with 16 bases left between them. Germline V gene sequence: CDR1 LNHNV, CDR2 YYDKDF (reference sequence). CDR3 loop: CATSRPGRVGHEQYF. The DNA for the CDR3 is TGTGCCACCAGCAGACCTGGCAGGGTCGGACACGAGCAGTACTTC.

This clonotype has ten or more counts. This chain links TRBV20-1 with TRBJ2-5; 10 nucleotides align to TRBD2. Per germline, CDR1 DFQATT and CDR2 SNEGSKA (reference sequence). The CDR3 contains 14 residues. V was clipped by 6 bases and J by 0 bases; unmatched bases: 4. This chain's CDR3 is CSATGLADQETQYF. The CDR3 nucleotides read TGCAGTGCAACAGGACTAGCGGACCAAGAGACCCAGTACTTC.

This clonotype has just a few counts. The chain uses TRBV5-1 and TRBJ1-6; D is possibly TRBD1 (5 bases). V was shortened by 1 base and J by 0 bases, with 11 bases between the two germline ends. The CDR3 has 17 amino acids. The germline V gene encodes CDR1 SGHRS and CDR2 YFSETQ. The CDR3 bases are TGCGCCAGCAGCTTGCGAGGGGCGAGCTCCTATAATTCACCCCTCCACTTT. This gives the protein CASSLRGASSYNSPLHF.

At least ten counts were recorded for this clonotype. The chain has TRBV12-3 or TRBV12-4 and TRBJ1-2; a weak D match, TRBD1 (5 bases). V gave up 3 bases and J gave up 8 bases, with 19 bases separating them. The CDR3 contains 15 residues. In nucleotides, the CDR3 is TGTGCCAGCAGTTTTTCCTGGACACCCTCAACGGGCTACACCTTC. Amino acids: CASSFSWTPSTGYTF.

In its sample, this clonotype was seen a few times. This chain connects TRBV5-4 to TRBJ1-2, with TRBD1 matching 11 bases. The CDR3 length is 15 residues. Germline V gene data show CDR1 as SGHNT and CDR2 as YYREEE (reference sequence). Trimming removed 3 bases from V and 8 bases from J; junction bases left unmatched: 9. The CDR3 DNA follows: TGTGCCAGCAGCTCGTGGACAGGGGGCGCAGGGGGCTACACCTTC. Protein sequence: CASSSWTGGAGGYTF.

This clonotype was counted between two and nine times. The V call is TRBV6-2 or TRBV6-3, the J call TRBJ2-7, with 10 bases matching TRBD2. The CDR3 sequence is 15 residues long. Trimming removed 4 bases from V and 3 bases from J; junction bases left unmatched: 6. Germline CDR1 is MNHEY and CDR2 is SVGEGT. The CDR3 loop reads CASSFLAGAFYEQYF. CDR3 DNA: TGTGCCAGCAGTTTTCTAGCGGGGGCCTTCTACGAGCAGTACTTC.

DNA of the CDR3: TGTGCCAGCAGCAATATTTCGGAGGAAAAACTGTTTTTT. This codes for CASSNISEEKLFF. The rearrangement joins TRBV12-3 or TRBV12-4 to TRBJ1-4; no definite D call. This CDR3 spans 13 amino acids. Between the trimmed V and J ends, which lost 6 bases and 8 bases, there was a span of 13 bases.

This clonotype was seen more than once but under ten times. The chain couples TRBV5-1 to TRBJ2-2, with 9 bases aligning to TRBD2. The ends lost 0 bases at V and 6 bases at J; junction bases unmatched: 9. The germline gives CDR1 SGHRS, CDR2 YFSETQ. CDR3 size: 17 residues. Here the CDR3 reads CASSLASAGGPAGELFF. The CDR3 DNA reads TGCGCCAGCAGCTTGGCCTCGGCGGGGGGGCCGGCCGGGGAGCTGTTTTTT. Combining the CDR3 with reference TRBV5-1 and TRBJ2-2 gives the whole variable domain KAGVTQTPRYLIKTRGQQVTLSCSPISGHRSVSWYQQTPGQGLQFLFEYFSETQRNKGNFPGRFSGRQFSNSRSEMNVSTLELGDSALYLCASSLASAGGPAGELFFGEGSRLTVL.

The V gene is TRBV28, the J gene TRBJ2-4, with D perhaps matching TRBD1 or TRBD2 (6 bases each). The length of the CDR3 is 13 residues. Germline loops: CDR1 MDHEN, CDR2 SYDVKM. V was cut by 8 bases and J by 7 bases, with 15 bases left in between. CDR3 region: CASRVGGSNIQYF. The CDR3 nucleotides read TGTGCCAGCCGGGTGGGGGGCTCTAACATTCAGTACTTC.

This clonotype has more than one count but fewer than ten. This chain's CDR3 is CASSRTIQDADYGYTF. CDR3 in DNA: TGTGCCAGCAGCCGAACTATACAGGACGCGGATTATGGCTACACCTTC. The gene calls are TRBV4-2 and TRBJ1-2, with D possibly being TRBD1 (5 bases). Germline CDR1 and CDR2: LGHNA and YNFKEQ. This CDR3 has 16 residues. V was shortened by 4 bases and J by 5 bases, with 20 bases between the two germline ends.

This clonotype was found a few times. The CDR3 DNA sequence: TGTGCCAGCAGCGTAATGAGCGGGGAAGGATACGAGCAGTACTTC. It codes for CASSVMSGEGYEQYF. This rearrangement joins TRBV9 to TRBJ2-7, with TRBD2 identical over 7 bases. The CDR3 is 15 amino acids. J lost 4 bases, V lost 1 base, and 8 bases had no gene match. CDR1 is SGDLS and CDR2 is YYNGEE in the germline V gene.

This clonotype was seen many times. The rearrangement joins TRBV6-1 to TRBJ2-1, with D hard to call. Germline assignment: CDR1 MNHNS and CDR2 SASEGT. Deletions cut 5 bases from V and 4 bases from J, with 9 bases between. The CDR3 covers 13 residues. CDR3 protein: CASSRPGYNEQFF. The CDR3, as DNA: TGTGCCAGCAGTCGTCCGGGTTACAATGAGCAGTTCTTC.

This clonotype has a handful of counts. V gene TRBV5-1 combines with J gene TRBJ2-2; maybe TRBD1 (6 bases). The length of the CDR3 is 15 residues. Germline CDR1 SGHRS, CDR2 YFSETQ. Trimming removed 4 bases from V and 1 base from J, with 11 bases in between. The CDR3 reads CASSPRTENTGELFF. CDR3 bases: TGCGCCAGCAGCCCCCGGACAGAGAACACCGGGGAGCTGTTTTTT.

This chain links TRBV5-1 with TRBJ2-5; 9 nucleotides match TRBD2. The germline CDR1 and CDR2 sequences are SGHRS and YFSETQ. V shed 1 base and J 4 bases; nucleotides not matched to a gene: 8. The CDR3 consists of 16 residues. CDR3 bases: TGCGCCAGCAGCTTGTCGGCTAGCGGGGCCCGAGAGACCCAGTACTTC. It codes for CASSLSASGARETQYF.

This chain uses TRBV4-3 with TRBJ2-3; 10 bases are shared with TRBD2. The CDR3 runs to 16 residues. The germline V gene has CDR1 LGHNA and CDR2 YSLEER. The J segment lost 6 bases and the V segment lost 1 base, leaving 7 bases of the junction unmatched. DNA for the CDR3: TGCGCCAGCAGCCAAGGGGTAGCGGGGGGTGAGGATACGCAGTATTTT. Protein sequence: CASSQGVAGGEDTQYF.

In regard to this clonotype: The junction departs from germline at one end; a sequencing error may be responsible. The CDR3 loop reads CASSLRTGPGNDKLFF. The CDR3, as DNA: TGCGCCAGCAGCTTAAGGACAGGCCCTGGTAATGATAAACTGTTTTTT. The V call is TRBV5-1, the J call TRBJ1-4, with 7 nucleotides matching TRBD1. The CDR3 extends over 16 amino acids. The germline V gene has CDR1 SGHRS and CDR2 YFSETQ.

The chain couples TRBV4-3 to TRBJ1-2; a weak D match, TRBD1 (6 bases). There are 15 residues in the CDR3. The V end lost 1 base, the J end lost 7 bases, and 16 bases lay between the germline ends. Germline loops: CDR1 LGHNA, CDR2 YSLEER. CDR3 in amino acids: CASSQATMRQAGYTF. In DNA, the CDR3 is TGCGCCAGCAGCCAAGCCACAATGAGACAGGCTGGCTACACCTTC.

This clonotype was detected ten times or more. This CDR3 is CASSKGAGGQPQHF. CDR3 nucleotides: TGTGCCAGCAGCAAGGGAGCCGGTGGCCAGCCCCAGCATTTT. The chain couples TRBV7-2 to TRBJ1-5, with no clear D. The CDR3 has 14 residues. V was pared by 5 bases and J by 7 bases, with 15 bases between. Germline V CDR1 and CDR2: SGHTA, FQGNSA.

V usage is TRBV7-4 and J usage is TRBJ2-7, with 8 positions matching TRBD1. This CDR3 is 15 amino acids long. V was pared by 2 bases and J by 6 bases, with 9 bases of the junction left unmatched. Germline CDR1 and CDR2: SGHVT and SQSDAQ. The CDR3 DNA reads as TGTGCCAGCAGCTTAAGAAGGGACAGGTTTTGCGAGCAGTACTTC. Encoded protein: CASSLRRDRFCEQYF.

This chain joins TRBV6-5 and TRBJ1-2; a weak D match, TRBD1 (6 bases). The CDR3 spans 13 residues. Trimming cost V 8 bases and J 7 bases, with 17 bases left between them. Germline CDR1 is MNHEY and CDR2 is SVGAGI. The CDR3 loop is CASRYQGLGGYTF. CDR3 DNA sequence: TGTGCCAGCCGCTACCAGGGGTTAGGTGGCTACACCTTC.

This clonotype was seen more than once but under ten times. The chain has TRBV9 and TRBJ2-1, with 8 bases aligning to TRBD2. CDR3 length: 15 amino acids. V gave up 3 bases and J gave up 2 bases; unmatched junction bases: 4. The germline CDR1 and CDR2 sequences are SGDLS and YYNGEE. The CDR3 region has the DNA TGTGCCAGCAGCGCTAGCGGGCTTACCTACAATGAGCAGTTCTTC. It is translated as CASSASGLTYNEQFF.

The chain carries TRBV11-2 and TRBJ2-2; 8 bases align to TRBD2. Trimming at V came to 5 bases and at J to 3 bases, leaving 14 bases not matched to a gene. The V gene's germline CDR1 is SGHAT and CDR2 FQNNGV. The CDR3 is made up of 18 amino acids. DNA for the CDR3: TGTGCCAGCAGCACCCGATTGCGGGGGGCGGCGTACACCGGGGAGCTGTTTTTT. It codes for CASSTRLRGAAYTGELFF.

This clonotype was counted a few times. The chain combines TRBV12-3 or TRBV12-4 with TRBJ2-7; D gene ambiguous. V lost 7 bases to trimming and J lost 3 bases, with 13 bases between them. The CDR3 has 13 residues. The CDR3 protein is CASTTGVSYEQYF. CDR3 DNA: TGTGCCAGCACCACTGGGGTGAGCTACGAGCAGTACTTC.

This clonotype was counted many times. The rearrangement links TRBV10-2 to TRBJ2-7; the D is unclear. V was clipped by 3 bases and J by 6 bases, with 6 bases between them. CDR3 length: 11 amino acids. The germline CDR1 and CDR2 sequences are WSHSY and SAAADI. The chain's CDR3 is CASSEGSEQYV. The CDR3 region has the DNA TGCGCCAGCAGTGAAGGTAGCGAGCAGTACGTC.